One and the same sample provided the 19 T cell receptor beta chains below, sequenced in a study of T cell repertoires in cytomegalovirus infection (dated by TCRdb to about 2019). The run used an Illumina HiSeq 1500. The raw public data were reprocessed by TCRdb itself: fastp quality trimming at Q25, MiXCR clonotype calling, in-frame beta chains only. For every CDR3 protein sequence, its rows merge into one entry that carries the most common genes and DNA. The sample yields more than 650,000 distinct CDR3 sequences; approximately 34% were counted once. 2.5% to 3.5% of the sample belongs to the ten largest clones. Sequencing was performed on PBMCs. Receptors were obtained from a human donor in good health (CMV status not recorded). Some clones in this sample may be carry-over from other donors' samples.

The V and J genes are TRBV9 and TRBJ2-2; 8 nucleotides agree with TRBD1. The V gene end was trimmed by 1 base and the J gene end by 4 bases; junction bases not matched to a gene: 9. This CDR3 has 17 amino acids. CDR1 and CDR2 from the germline V gene are SGDLS and YYNGEE. CDR3 residues: CASSVIPGQVRTGELFF. In nucleotides, the CDR3 is TGTGCCAGCAGCGTAATACCGGGACAGGTTCGCACCGGGGAGCTGTTTTTT.

The chain employs TRBV27 and TRBJ1-5; D is unclear. The CDR3 is 17 amino acids. The V gene's germline CDR1 is MNHEY and CDR2 SMNVEV (reference sequence). The V end was cut by 4 bases, the J end by 1 base, with 17 bases between. CDR3 loop: CASSSTLQWGSNQPQHF. CDR3 DNA: TGTGCCAGCAGTTCAACCCTACAGTGGGGAAGCAATCAGCCCCAGCATTTT.

This clonotype showed up just a few times. The chain combines TRBV7-6 with TRBJ2-5, with 8 bases aligning to TRBD1. J was trimmed by 0 bases and V by 8 bases; bases with no gene match: 11. The CDR3 has 16 residues. Per the germline V gene, CDR1 is SGHVS and CDR2 is FNYEAQ. This CDR3 is CASPGQGDSDQETQYF. The DNA of the CDR3 is TGTGCCAGCCCCGGACAGGGAGATTCAGACCAAGAGACCCAGTACTTC.

The gene calls are TRBV19 and TRBJ1-1; perhaps TRBD1 as D (6 bases). V was pared by 7 bases and J by 3 bases, with 12 bases between. Germline CDR1 is LNHDA and CDR2 is SQIVND (reference sequence). This CDR3 spans 13 amino acids. The CDR3 reads CASKVDRDTEAFF. CDR3 sequence (DNA): TGTGCCAGTAAAGTGGACAGAGACACTGAAGCTTTCTTT.

The table lists this clonotype with a few counts. The CDR3 region is CSASPLASYNEQFF. CDR3 DNA sequence: TGCAGTGCGTCCCCCCTAGCGTCCTACAATGAGCAGTTCTTC. The chain carries TRBV20-1 and TRBJ2-1; maybe TRBD2 (6 bases). The length of the CDR3 is 14 residues. V dropped 6 bases and J dropped 1 base, with 13 bases sitting between them. The V gene's germline CDR1 is DFQATT and CDR2 SNEGSKA (reference sequence).

In its sample, this clonotype was seen a few times. The chain uses TRBV12-3 or TRBV12-4 and TRBJ2-7, with D possibly called TRBD1 or TRBD2 (6 bases each). V lost 1 base and J lost 6, with 13 bases in between. CDR3 length: 14 residues. CDR3 sequence: CASSLEGGLGEQYF. The DNA of the CDR3 is TGTGCCAGCAGTTTAGAGGGGGGCCTCGGCGAGCAGTACTTC.

The sample holds a few counts of this clonotype. The rearrangement links TRBV19 to TRBJ2-7, with 8 bases fitting TRBD1. This CDR3 is built from 14 residues. In germline, CDR1 is LNHDA, CDR2 SQIVND (reference sequence). Losses at the gene ends were 4 bases for V and 5 bases for J; bases not matched to a gene: 7. CDR3 sequence reads: CASSTSDRDNEQYF. CDR3 nucleotides: TGTGCCAGTAGTACTTCGGACAGGGACAACGAGCAGTACTTC. Filled out from reference TRBV19 and TRBJ2-7, the complete variable domain reads DGGITQSPKYLFRKEGQNVTLSCEQNLNHDAMYWYRQDPGQGLRLIYYSQIVNDFQKGDIAEGYSVSREKKESFPLTVTSAQKNPTAFYLCASSTSDRDNEQYFGPGTRLTVT.

The sample holds a few counts of this clonotype. The chain uses TRBV19 and TRBJ1-1; D might be TRBD1 (6 bases). With 3 bases removed from V and 4 bases from J, the gap between germline ends came to 12 bases. Germline CDR1 LNHDA, CDR2 SQIVND (reference sequence). The CDR3 is 14 residues long. CDR3 loop: CASSMARGITEAFF. The CDR3 bases are TGTGCCAGTAGTATGGCAAGGGGGATCACTGAAGCTTTCTTT.

This clonotype was recorded at least ten times. The chain is built from TRBV7-2 and TRBJ2-3; maybe TRBD1 (6 bases). The CDR3 consists of 13 residues. Germline V gene sequence: CDR1 SGHTA, CDR2 FQGNSA. V was shortened by 6 bases and J by 1 base, with 8 bases between the two germline ends. This CDR3 is CASRAGGTDTQYF. The CDR3 DNA reads as TGTGCCAGCAGGGCAGGGGGCACAGATACGCAGTATTTT.

This clonotype was counted between two and nine times. V gene TRBV2 combines with J gene TRBJ2-1, with 8 bases identical to TRBD1. Germline loops: CDR1 SNHLY, CDR2 FYNNEI. The CDR3 is 15 amino acids. J was trimmed by 6 bases and V by 4 bases; bases with no gene match: 8. CDR3 in DNA: TGTGCCAGCAGTGTGGACAGGGTATTGGGCAATGAGCAGTTCTTC. It yields the protein CASSVDRVLGNEQFF.

The V and J genes are TRBV7-9 and TRBJ1-2; D is ambiguous. There are 14 residues in the CDR3. Germline V CDR1 and CDR2: SEHNR, FQNEAQ (reference sequence). Trimming pared 1 base from V and 4 bases from J, leaving 10 bases between. The chain's CDR3 is CASSLDPASYGYTF. DNA for the CDR3: TGTGCCAGCAGCTTAGATCCAGCGTCCTATGGCTACACCTTC.

This clonotype was counted between two and nine times. V and J are TRBV11-2 and TRBJ2-5; 13 bases are shared with TRBD2. V was pared by 4 bases and J by 5 bases, with 10 bases of the junction left unmatched. From germline, CDR1 is SGHAT and CDR2 FQNNGV. The CDR3 contains 17 residues. CDR3 region: CASSSKLAGGPEETQYF. As DNA, the CDR3 is TGTGCCAGCAGCTCGAAACTAGCGGGGGGGCCTGAGGAGACCCAGTACTTC.

This clonotype has only a few counts. This chain connects TRBV29-1 to TRBJ1-2; no firm D call. V was pared by 5 bases and J by 1 base, with 14 bases between. The germline V gene has CDR1 SQVTM and CDR2 ANQGSEA. CDR3 length: 14 residues. The CDR3 protein is CSVPQSFNNYGYTF. The CDR3 DNA follows: TGCAGCGTTCCTCAATCCTTCAATAACTATGGCTACACCTTC.

About this clonotype itself: The junction and the germline gene differ at one end; a read error may be behind it. V is TRBV7-2 and J is TRBJ1-2, with 7 bases fitting TRBD1. The CDR3 covers 12 residues. CDR1 SGHTA and CDR2 FQGNSA come from the germline V gene. CDR3 residues: CARSPTGRGDTF. The CDR3 DNA reads TGTGCCCGCAGCCCGACAGGGCGTGGCGACACCTTC.

The chain is built from TRBV6-1 and TRBJ1-1; TRBD1 agrees at 9 bases. Trimming removed 10 bases from V and 4 bases from J; junction bases left unmatched: 10. This CDR3 is 14 amino acids long. Germline CDR1 and CDR2: MNHNS and SASEGT. CDR3 residues: CAINLDRGSTEAFF. The CDR3 DNA is TGTGCCATCAATTTGGACAGGGGCTCCACTGAAGCTTTCTTT.

This clonotype has only a few counts. V usage is TRBV7-8 and J usage is TRBJ1-1; the D is unclear. Germline CDR1 is SGHVS and CDR2 is FQNEAQ. The CDR3 extends over 13 amino acids. V was clipped by 5 bases and J by 4 bases, with 11 bases between them. DNA for the CDR3: TGTGCCAGCAGCCCCAGTCCCGGCACTGAAGCTTTCTTT. Its translation: CASSPSPGTEAFF. The full variable domain, in which reference TRBV7-8 and TRBJ1-1 provide the parts outside the CDR3, is GAGVSQSPRYKVAKRGQDVALRCDPISGHVSLFWYQQALGQGPEFLTYFQNEAQLDKSGLPSDRFFAERPEGSVSTLKIQRTQQEDSAVYLCASSPSPGTEAFFGQGTRLTVV.

This clonotype has just a few counts. This rearrangement joins TRBV6-1 to TRBJ1-6; D is ambiguous. The CDR3 contains 13 residues. Trimming took off 6 bases at V and 10 bases at J, with 13 bases between the two ends. Germline loops: CDR1 MNHNS, CDR2 SASEGT. CDR3 nucleotide sequence: TGTGCCAGCAGAGAACCGGGAGGGTCACCCCTCCACTTT. This codes for CASREPGGSPLHF.

As regards this clonotype: One base away lies a much larger clone, so this may be a sequencing read error. The CDR3 loop reads CAIGQNYGYTF. CDR3 in DNA: TGTGCCATCGGACAGAACTATGGCTACACCTTC. This chain connects TRBV6-1 to TRBJ1-2; maybe TRBD1 (6 bases). V lost 10 bases to trimming and J lost 2 bases, with 8 bases between them. The CDR3 contains 11 residues. The germline CDR1 and CDR2 sequences are MNHNS and SASEGT.

Concerning this clonotype: A much bigger clone sits one base away, suggesting this may be a read error. The chain carries TRBV7-2 and TRBJ2-7; D remains ambiguous. Germline lookup yields CDR1 SGHTA and CDR2 FQGNSA. The CDR3 spans 16 residues. Trimming removed 0 bases at V and 5 bases at J, with 17 bases between. CDR3 amino acids: CASSLAWPEFVDEQYF. Written as DNA, the CDR3 is TGTGCCAGCAGCTTAGCATGGCCTGAGTTCGTAGACGAGCAGTACTTC.